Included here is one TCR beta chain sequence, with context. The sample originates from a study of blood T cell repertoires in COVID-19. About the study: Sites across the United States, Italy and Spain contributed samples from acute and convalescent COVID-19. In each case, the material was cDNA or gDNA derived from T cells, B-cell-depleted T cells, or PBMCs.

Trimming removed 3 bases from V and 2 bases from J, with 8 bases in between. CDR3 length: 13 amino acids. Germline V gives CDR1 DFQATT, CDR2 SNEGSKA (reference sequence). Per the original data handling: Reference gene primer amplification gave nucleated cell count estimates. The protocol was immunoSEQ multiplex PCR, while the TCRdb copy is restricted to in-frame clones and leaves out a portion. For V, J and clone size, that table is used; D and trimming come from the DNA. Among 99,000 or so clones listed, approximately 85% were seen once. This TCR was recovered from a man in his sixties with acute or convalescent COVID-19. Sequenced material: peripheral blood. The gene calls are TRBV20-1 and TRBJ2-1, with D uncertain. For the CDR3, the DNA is TGCAGTGCTAGTACCCAGGCCTACAATGAGCAGTTCTTC. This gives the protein CSASTQAYNEQFF.